Below are 16 T cell receptor beta chains sequenced from a single sample in a study of blood T cell repertoires in COVID-19. Libraries were prepared by immunoSEQ multiplex PCR; TCRdb keeps only in-frame clonotypes and omits some of them. Of over 200,000 clones listed, about 87% are singletons. The specimen was peripheral blood. The receptors originated from a man aged 25-45 years with COVID-19, enrolled during active disease.

The chain recombines TRBV7-9 with TRBJ2-1; 14 nucleotides agree with TRBD2. After removal of 2 bases from V and 10 bases from J, the junction contained 10 bases not matched to a gene. Germline V lookup: CDR1 SEHNR, CDR2 FQNEAQ (reference sequence). The CDR3 extends over 17 amino acids. DNA of the CDR3: TGTGCCAGCAGCTTAAGAGGGACTAGCGGGAGTCCCCAAGAGCAGTTCTTC. It specifies CASSLRGTSGSPQEQFF.

This chain links TRBV6-5 with TRBJ2-7, with 9 positions matching TRBD1. The CDR3 covers 15 residues. Per germline, CDR1 MNHEY and CDR2 SVGAGI. J was trimmed by 5 bases and V by 6 bases; bases with no gene match: 11. CDR3 coding DNA: TGTGCCAGCAGATCACCGGGGACAGGGATACACGAGCAGTACTTC. Encoded protein: CASRSPGTGIHEQYF.

The rearrangement joins TRBV5-4 to TRBJ2-3; no reliable D call. The CDR3 loop spans 15 amino acids. The V gene lost 0 bases and the J gene lost 0 bases, with 8 bases spanning the gap. Germline CDR1 SGHNT, CDR2 YYREEE (reference sequence). CDR3 sequence (DNA): TGTGCCAGCAGCTTGGACAGTCAGAGCACAGATACGCAGTATTTT. The encoded protein is CASSLDSQSTDTQYF.

The rearrangement uses TRBV7-9 and TRBJ2-3, with TRBD1 matching over 7 bases. The V gene's germline CDR1 is SEHNR and CDR2 FQNEAQ (reference sequence). Germline trimming cut 5 bases from V and 5 bases from J; bases unmatched to any gene: 10. The length of the CDR3 is 15 residues. CDR3 coding DNA: TGTGCCAGCAGCCTCAGCCGGACAGGAGGAGATACGCAGTATTTT. It is translated as CASSLSRTGGDTQYF.

The chain is built from TRBV4-3 and TRBJ1-4; TRBD1 matches at 7 bases. CDR3 size: 19 residues. V shed 0 bases and J 7 bases; nucleotides not matched to a gene: 17. Germline V gene sequence: CDR1 LGHNA, CDR2 YSLEER. CDR3 residues: CASSQDLNRGALTSEKLFF. CDR3 coding DNA: TGCGCCAGCAGCCAAGATCTGAACAGGGGAGCCCTAACCAGTGAAAAACTGTTTTTT.

The chain employs TRBV19 and TRBJ2-1; tentative D call: TRBD1 (5 bases). There are 14 residues in the CDR3. Trimming cost V 5 bases and J 1 base, with 9 bases left between them. Germline lookup yields CDR1 LNHDA and CDR2 SQIVND (reference sequence). The CDR3 region has the DNA TGTGCCAGTAGTGACAGTGGATCCTACAATGAGCAGTTCTTC. Translated: CASSDSGSYNEQFF.

The gene calls are TRBV9 and TRBJ2-2; 8 nucleotides align to TRBD1. CDR3 size: 17 residues. Germline V gene sequence: CDR1 SGDLS, CDR2 YYNGEE. J gave up 4 bases and V 0 bases, and 8 bases lay outside the gene matches. The CDR3 region is CASSVAPTGAGTGELFF. CDR3 bases: TGTGCCAGCAGCGTAGCTCCGACAGGGGCGGGCACCGGGGAGCTGTTTTTT.

The rearrangement uses TRBV19 and TRBJ1-2; the match to TRBD1 covers 8 bases. The CDR3 contains 13 residues. V lost 5 bases, J lost 8 bases, and 7 bases stayed unmatched. In germline, CDR1 is LNHDA, CDR2 SQIVND (reference sequence). CDR3 coding DNA: TGTGCCAGTAGTCAGGACAGGGATGAAGGCTACACCTTC. Protein sequence: CASSQDRDEGYTF. Full variable domain (remainder filled in from reference TRBV19 and TRBJ1-2): DGGITQSPKYLFRKEGQNVTLSCEQNLNHDAMYWYRQDPGQGLRLIYYSQIVNDFQKGDIAEGYSVSREKKESFPLTVTSAQKNPTAFYLCASSQDRDEGYTFGSGTRLTVV.

The rearrangement uses TRBV6-6 and TRBJ2-2, with 8 bases fitting TRBD2. Germline CDR1 MNHNY, CDR2 SVGAGI (reference sequence). V shed 5 bases, J shed 3 bases, and the junction held 8 bases outside the gene matches. The CDR3 has 16 amino acids. The CDR3 sequence is CASSASYGGDTGELFF. The CDR3 DNA reads TGTGCCAGCAGTGCTTCTTACGGGGGGGACACCGGGGAGCTGTTTTTT.

The chain employs TRBV5-1 and TRBJ1-1; 9 bases agree with TRBD1. The germline V gene encodes CDR1 SGHRS and CDR2 YFSETQ. Germline trimming cut 3 bases from V and 5 bases from J; bases unmatched to any gene: 17. The CDR3 extends over 18 amino acids. Written as DNA, the CDR3 is TGCGCCAGCAGCTCGTCGGACAGGGGCCGGCTTCCAGGGACTGAAGCTTTCTTT. This gives the protein CASSSSDRGRLPGTEAFF. The full variable domain, in which reference TRBV5-1 and TRBJ1-1 provide the parts outside the CDR3, is KAGVTQTPRYLIKTRGQQVTLSCSPISGHRSVSWYQQTPGQGLQFLFEYFSETQRNKGNFPGRFSGRQFSNSRSEMNVSTLELGDSALYLCASSSSDRGRLPGTEAFFGQGTRLTVV.

The chain links TRBV9 to TRBJ2-2, with 9 bases aligning to TRBD1. This CDR3 has 16 amino acids. The germline gives CDR1 SGDLS, CDR2 YYNGEE. V shed 4 bases and J 2 bases; nucleotides not matched to a gene: 6. CDR3: CASSFQTGGNTGELFF. The CDR3 coding sequence is TGTGCCAGCAGCTTCCAAACAGGGGGCAACACCGGGGAGCTGTTTTTT. Filled out from reference TRBV9 and TRBJ2-2, the complete variable domain reads DSGVTQTPKHLITATGQRVTLRCSPRSGDLSVYWYQQSLDQGLQFLIQYYNGEERAKGNILERFSAQQFPDLHSELNLSSLELGDSALYFCASSFQTGGNTGELFFGEGSRLTVL.

V and J are TRBV25-1 and TRBJ2-1; TRBD1 agrees at 7 bases. The germline V gene has CDR1 MGHDK and CDR2 SYGVNS. The CDR3 is made up of 15 amino acids. V trimming: 6 bases; J trimming: 9 bases; junction bases outside the gene matches: 14. CDR3 nucleotide sequence: TGTGCCAGCAGCTTGCCCGACAGGGAAGCGGCTGAGCAGTTCTTC. This sequence encodes CASSLPDREAAEQFF.

The rearrangement joins TRBV28 to TRBJ1-5; 9 bases fit TRBD1. J gave up 0 bases and V 3 bases, and 21 bases lay outside the gene matches. Germline assignment: CDR1 MDHEN and CDR2 SYDVKM. The CDR3 is made up of 22 amino acids. The CDR3 protein is CASSFFPPRTGARLYSNQPQHF. The CDR3 nucleotides read TGTGCCAGCAGTTTTTTCCCTCCCCGGACAGGGGCTCGCCTTTATAGCAATCAGCCCCAGCATTTT.

The chain joins TRBV7-9 to TRBJ2-1, with 12 bases identical to TRBD1. This CDR3 spans 16 amino acids. With 0 bases clipped from V and 6 bases from J, the junction kept 3 bases outside the gene matches. Germline V gene lookup returns CDR1 SEHNR and CDR2 FQNEAQ (reference sequence). The CDR3 sequence is CASSLAGTGGGNEQFF. CDR3 in DNA: TGTGCCAGCAGCTTAGCGGGGACAGGGGGCGGCAATGAGCAGTTCTTC.

The J gene is TRBJ2-3, the V gene TRBV7-2; TRBD2 aligns across 8 bases. J lost 5 bases, V lost 5 bases, and 9 bases had no gene match. This CDR3 has 15 amino acids. CDR1 and CDR2 from the germline V gene are SGHTA and FQGNSA. CDR3 region: CASSPPGGREDTQYF. The CDR3 nucleotides read TGTGCCAGCAGCCCTCCGGGGGGGCGAGAAGATACGCAGTATTTT. The whole variable domain, remainder taken from reference TRBV7-2 and TRBJ2-3, is GAGVSQSPSNKVTEKGKDVELRCDPISGHTALYWYRQSLGQGLEFLIYFQGNSAPDKSGLPSDRFSAERTGGSVSTLTIQRTQQEDSAVYLCASSPPGGREDTQYFGPGTRLTVL.

The V gene is TRBV7-2, the J gene TRBJ1-2; D not certain. V lost 5 bases and J 2 bases, leaving 9 bases between the germline ends. The CDR3 contains 13 residues. The germline gives CDR1 SGHTA, CDR2 FQGNSA. The CDR3 protein is CASSPRENYGYTF. The CDR3 DNA reads TGTGCCAGCAGCCCGAGGGAAAACTATGGCTACACCTTC.